This T cell receptor (beta chain) emerged from a study of blood T cells in healthy people across ages. Overall study results and limits: A strong correlation was found between TCR beta diversity and the percentage of naive T cells.

V was clipped by 3 bases and J by 8 bases, with 7 bases between them. Germline CDR1 and CDR2: SGHDN and FVKESK. This CDR3 contains 11 residues. On this clonotype: Its antigen remains unknown.

Alongside a J-beta primer mix, a sample-barcoded 5' primer served in a second PCR lasting 7 to 11 cycles. Carrying 12 random nucleotides, a template-switch adaptor labeled each individual cDNA molecule. From the 5' RACE reads, TCRdb called clonotypes with MiXCR, one entry per CDR3 protein. Of around 1,900,000 distinct CDR3 sequences listed, more than 35% are singletons. Sequenced material: blood. The TCR was taken from a human donor in good health. The J gene is TRBJ1-1, the V gene TRBV14; no firm D call. The CDR3 here is CASSQCQEAFF. CDR3 DNA: TGTGCCAGCAGCCAGTGTCAGGAAGCTTTCTTT.